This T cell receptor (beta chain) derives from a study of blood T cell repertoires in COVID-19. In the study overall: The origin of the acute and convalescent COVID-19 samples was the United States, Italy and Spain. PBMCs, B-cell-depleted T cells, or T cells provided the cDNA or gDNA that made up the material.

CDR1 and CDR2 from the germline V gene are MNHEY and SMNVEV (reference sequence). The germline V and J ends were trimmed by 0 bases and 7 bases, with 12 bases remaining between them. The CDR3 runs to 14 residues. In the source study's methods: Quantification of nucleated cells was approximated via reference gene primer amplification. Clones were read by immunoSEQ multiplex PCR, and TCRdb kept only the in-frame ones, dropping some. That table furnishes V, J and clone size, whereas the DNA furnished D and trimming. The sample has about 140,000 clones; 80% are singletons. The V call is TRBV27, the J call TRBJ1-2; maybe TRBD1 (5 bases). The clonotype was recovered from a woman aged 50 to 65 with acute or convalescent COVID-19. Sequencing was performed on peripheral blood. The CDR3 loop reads CASSLSAGWVGYTF. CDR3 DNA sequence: TGTGCCAGCAGTTTATCGGCAGGGTGGGTTGGCTACACCTTC.